This entry lists 26 T cell receptor beta chains sequenced from one sample in a study of kidney transplant recipient with SARS-CoV-2 infection. A single record per CDR3 protein comes from TCRdb applying MiXCR to the reads. The profile shows 200,000 to 300,000 distinct CDR3 sequences, roughly 26% of them singletons. Here the sequenced sample was a blood sample, taken at baseline and between days 110 and 120 from a kidney transplant recipient. The receptors were gathered from a male patient aged 30 to 40 who had COVID-19 and was a kidney transplant recipient. Some of the T cells may derive from the graft donor.

Of note for this clonotype: A read error may be the cause here, since a much bigger clone is one base away. The chain is built from TRBV6-8 and TRBJ2-1, with a tentative D call TRBD2 (6 bases). CDR1 MNHGY and CDR2 SAAAGT come from the germline V gene. The CDR3 runs to 13 residues. V lost 7 bases, J lost 4 bases, and 11 bases lay in between. CDR3 in amino acids: CASTRGNYNEQFF. In nucleotides, the CDR3 is TGTGCCAGCACCCGGGGGAATTACAATGAGCAGTTCTTC.

This clonotype occurred many times. The chain has TRBV12-3 or TRBV12-4 and TRBJ1-4, with 7 bases fitting TRBD1. The CDR3 spans 14 residues. J gave up 5 bases and V 5 bases, and 5 bases lay outside the gene matches. CDR3 region: CASSLQGDNEKLFF. CDR3 sequence (DNA): TGTGCCAGCAGTCTCCAGGGGGACAATGAAAAACTGTTTTTT.

This clonotype has at least ten counts. The chain carries TRBV7-6 and TRBJ1-1; unclear D gene. The germline CDR1 and CDR2 sequences are SGHVS and FNYEAQ. V gave up 6 bases and J gave up 1 base, with 9 bases separating them. CDR3 length equals 13 residues. DNA of the CDR3: TGTGCCAGCAGTTCTAACTGGAACACTGAAGCTTTCTTT. Residues: CASSSNWNTEAFF.

This clonotype was counted only a few times. This may come from a read error, since a much larger clone is one base off. V is TRBV6-8 and J is TRBJ1-2; D uncertain. CDR1 MNHGY and CDR2 SAAAGT come from the germline V gene. There are 17 residues in the CDR3. The CDR3 DNA is TGTGCCAGCAGTCATACAATACGCTCTAGAAAGACCTATGGCTACATCTTC. It is translated as CASSHTIRSRKTYGYIF.

As regards this clonotype: This may come from a read error, since a much larger clone is one base off. The chain links TRBV6-5 to TRBJ1-1; 9 bases fit TRBD1. After removal of 5 bases from V and 3 bases from J, the junction contained 10 bases not matched to a gene. The CDR3 totals 16 residues. Germline values: CDR1 MNHEY, CDR2 SVGAGI. The CDR3 loop reads CASSEPGQGPDTEAFF. CDR3 nucleotides: TGTGCCAGCAGTGAGCCGGGACAGGGACCGGACACTGAAGCTTTCTTT.

This clonotype turned up a few times. The chain joins TRBV11-1 to TRBJ2-3; D is unresolved. CDR1 SGHAT and CDR2 FQDESV come from the germline V gene (reference sequence). This CDR3 contains 14 residues. V was clipped by 5 bases and J by 2 bases, with 11 bases between them. CDR3 nucleotides: TGTGCCAGCAGCCGGAGTCTAACCACAGATACGCAGTATTTT. Residues: CASSRSLTTDTQYF.

This clonotype came up many times. The genes are TRBV3-1 and TRBJ1-1, with D hard to call. The V gene lost 3 bases and the J gene lost 4 bases, with 21 bases spanning the gap. Germline V CDR1 and CDR2: LGHDT, YNNKEL (reference sequence). CDR3 length: 17 amino acids. CDR3 protein: CASSHRGPISIRTEAFF. The CDR3 region has the DNA TGTGCCAGCAGCCACCGTGGTCCCATTTCAATTCGCACTGAAGCTTTCTTT.

This clonotype was recorded many times. The genes are TRBV20-1 and TRBJ2-7, with 8 positions matching TRBD1. The V and J ends lost 4 bases and 1 base, in that order; junction bases with no gene match: 12. The CDR3 covers 16 residues. Germline loops: CDR1 DFQATT, CDR2 SNEGSKA (reference sequence). CDR3 in amino acids: CSANPLTGARSYEQYF. Here the CDR3 DNA reads TGCAGTGCTAACCCACTGACAGGGGCTCGGTCCTACGAGCAGTACTTC.

Note on this clonotype: One base away lies a much larger clone, so this may be a sequencing read error. The rearrangement uses TRBV29-1 and TRBJ2-7; D is uncertain. The CDR3 is made up of 15 amino acids. The germline V gene encodes CDR1 SQVTM and CDR2 ANQGSEA. CDR3 in DNA: TGCAGCGCTGAAGATAAACTGCTCGGCGGCTACGAGCAGTACTTC. It is translated as CSAEDKLLGGYEQYF.

A remark on this clonotype: One base away lies a much larger clone, so this may be a sequencing read error. This chain links TRBV7-2 with TRBJ2-5; 14 nucleotides align to TRBD2. CDR1 and CDR2 from the germline V gene are SGHTA and FQGNSA. There are 18 residues in the CDR3. CDR3 coding DNA: TGTGCCAGCGGCTTAAGACTAGCGGGAGGGAACCCCAAGAGACCCCAGTACTTC. Protein: CASGLRLAGGNPKRPQYF.

A remark on this clonotype: This may come from a read error, since a much larger clone is one base off. V usage is TRBV9 and J usage is TRBJ2-2; D gene unclear. The germline V gene encodes CDR1 SGDLS and CDR2 YYNGEE. The CDR3 is 14 amino acids. Trimming shortened V by 10 bases and J by 1 base, and 14 bases separated the two germline ends. The CDR3 sequence is CAGKNSVNTGELFF. The DNA for the CDR3 is TGTGCCGGCAAGAACAGTGTGAACACCGGGGAGCTGTTTTTT.

This clonotype was detected ten times or more. V gene TRBV22-1 combines with J gene TRBJ2-6. TRBV22-1 is deemed a pseudogene. CDR3 length: 18 amino acids. This CDR3 reads CPGSEYESEQSRANVLTF. Here the CDR3 DNA reads TGTCCTGGGAGTGAATATGAAAGCGAACAAAGTCGGGCCAACGTCCTGACTTTC.

A few counts support this clonotype. It may be a read error: a sequence one base away is much more abundant. The chain joins TRBV5-3 to TRBJ1-2, with D unresolved. TRBV5-3 falls under the ORF class, with uncertain function. Trimming pared 7 bases from V and 4 bases from J, leaving 23 bases between. There are 16 residues in the CDR3. For the CDR3, the DNA is TGTGCCAGACTAAATCAAGTGGTGAGAAAGACCTATGGCTACACCTTC. Its protein product is CARLNQVVRKTYGYTF.

The table lists this clonotype with many counts. The chain uses TRBV27 and TRBJ2-1; 12 positions match TRBD2. The J segment lost 8 bases and the V segment lost 5 bases, leaving 10 bases of the junction unmatched. In germline, CDR1 is MNHEY, CDR2 SMNVEV (reference sequence). The CDR3 has 16 amino acids. This CDR3 reads CASSGLRTSGKDEQFF. In nucleotides, the CDR3 is TGTGCCAGCAGTGGCCTTCGGACTAGCGGGAAGGATGAGCAGTTCTTC.

This chain links TRBV29-1 with TRBJ2-1; 12 nucleotides line up with TRBD2. Looked up from germline, CDR1 is SQVTM and CDR2 is ANQGSEA. J lost 5 bases, V lost 6 bases, and 2 bases had no gene match. The CDR3 is 13 residues long. CDR3 residues: CSVRTSGNNEQFF. CDR3 DNA sequence: TGCAGCGTGAGGACTAGCGGGAACAATGAGCAGTTCTTC.

This clonotype was observed a few times. This rearrangement joins TRBV6-2 or TRBV6-3 to TRBJ2-3, with 12 bases that match TRBD1. In germline, CDR1 is MNHEY, CDR2 SVGEGT. The length of the CDR3 is 17 residues. V shed 5 bases and J 5 bases; nucleotides not matched to a gene: 11. CDR3 in amino acids: CASSRSLGTGGEDTQYF. The CDR3 DNA reads TGTGCCAGCAGTCGCAGCTTGGGGACAGGGGGCGAAGATACGCAGTATTTT.

In this sample, this clonotype turned up once. Since a much larger clone is just one base distant, this may be a read error. The chain is built from TRBV5-4 and TRBJ1-6; TRBD1 might be the D (6 bases). The germline V gene encodes CDR1 SGHNT and CDR2 YYREEE (reference sequence). The V end was cut by 4 bases, the J end by 7 bases, with 21 bases between. The CDR3 covers 17 residues. The DNA of the CDR3 is TGTGCCAGCAGCGTCGAGGGGGTCCTCCTAGGCAATTCACCCCTCCACTTT. It encodes CASSVEGVLLGNSPLHF.

This clonotype has a count of ten or more. This chain connects TRBV5-6 to TRBJ2-7; tentatively, D is TRBD1 or TRBD2 (5 bases each). V was cut by 1 base and J by 2 bases, with 10 bases left in between. Germline V gene sequence: CDR1 SGHDT, CDR2 YYEEEE. The CDR3 totals 14 residues. The CDR3 loop reads CASSLYGAAYEQYF. The CDR3 DNA reads TGTGCCAGCAGCTTGTACGGGGCGGCCTACGAGCAGTACTTC.

This clonotype was seen a few times. The chain recombines TRBV20-1 with TRBJ2-1; 7 nucleotides line up with TRBD2. The germline V gene encodes CDR1 DFQATT and CDR2 SNEGSKA (reference sequence). The CDR3 is made up of 17 amino acids. V shed 5 bases and J 5 bases; nucleotides not matched to a gene: 18. Here the CDR3 reads CSAVTSVRGDVDNEQFF. The CDR3 coding sequence is TGCAGTGCTGTTACTAGCGTGAGGGGTGATGTTGACAATGAGCAGTTCTTC.

This clonotype was seen repeatedly, ten times or more. The CDR3 coding sequence is TGTGCCAGCAGCCCGACAGGCTACGAGCAGTACTTC. Translation gives CASSPTGYEQYF. The J gene is TRBJ2-7, the V gene TRBV7-2, with D perhaps matching TRBD1 (6 bases). The germline V gene has CDR1 SGHTA and CDR2 FQGNSA. The V end was cut by 5 bases, the J end by 3 bases, with 8 bases between. The CDR3 length is 12 residues.

Note on this clonotype: This clone may be a read error of a much larger clone one base away. The chain employs TRBV9 and TRBJ1-3; 8 nucleotides agree with TRBD1. CDR1 SGDLS and CDR2 YYNGEE come from the germline V gene. CDR3 length equals 15 residues. Trimming took 1 base from V and 3 from J; bases not matched to a gene: 3. In DNA form, the CDR3 reads TGTGCCAGCAGCGTAAGTACAGGGGGTGGAAACACCATATATTTT. It specifies CASSVSTGGGNTIYF.

This clonotype was found a few times. The chain carries TRBV28 and TRBJ2-2; 13 nucleotides match TRBD2. V shed 7 bases and J 5 bases; nucleotides not matched to a gene: 10. The CDR3 sequence is 17 residues long. Germline CDR1 is MDHEN and CDR2 is SYDVKM. CDR3 DNA sequence: TGTGCCAGCAAACTGAATACGGGACTAGCGGGAACCGGGGAGCTGTTTTTT. Protein sequence: CASKLNTGLAGTGELFF.

A word on this clonotype: This may be a read error: a much more frequent sequence differs by one nucleotide. The V gene is TRBV7-1, the J gene TRBJ1-2; no reliable D call. TRBV7-1 is designated an ORF whose function remains uncertain. CDR3 size: 17 residues. The CDR3 coding sequence is TGTGCCAGCAGCTATCAGGCTCACGAGGGAAAGACCTATGGCTGCACCTTC. Its translation: CASSYQAHEGKTYGCTF.

In its sample, this clonotype was seen many times. V and J are TRBV7-4 and TRBJ1-2; no reliable D call. Germline V CDR1 and CDR2: SGHVT, SQSDAQ. V lost 4 bases to trimming and J lost 4 bases, with 22 bases between them. CDR3 length equals 17 residues. CDR3 sequence reads: CASSCFSSARKTYGYTF. In nucleotides, the CDR3 is TGTGCCAGCAGCTGTTTTAGTTCAGCTCGAAAGACCTATGGCTACACCTTC. The full variable domain, with the rest looked up from reference TRBV7-4 and TRBJ1-2, is GAGVSQSPRYKVAKRGRDVALRCDSISGHVTLYWYRQTLGQGSEVLTYSQSDAQRDKSGRPSGRFSAERPERSVSTLKIQRTEQGDSAVYLCASSCFSSARKTYGYTFGSGTRLTVV.

This clonotype was seen only a few times. The rearrangement joins TRBV19 to TRBJ2-1, with 14 positions matching TRBD2. This CDR3 has 16 residues. Germline-derived CDR1 and CDR2 are LNHDA and SQIVND (reference sequence). J gave up 8 bases and V 5 bases, and 8 bases lay outside the gene matches. This CDR3 is CASSSGTSGRGDEQFF. CDR3 bases: TGTGCCAGTAGTTCCGGGACTAGCGGGAGAGGCGATGAGCAGTTCTTC.

With respect to this clonotype: A read error may produce the germline difference seen at one junction end. The rearrangement uses TRBV5-4 and TRBJ1-3; TRBD1 might be the D (5 bases). CDR3 length: 17 residues. Germline V gene sequence: CDR1 SGHNT, CDR2 YYREEE (reference sequence). In nucleotides, the CDR3 is TGTGCCGGCAGAAAAGGTGGGGCCAACTCTGCTGGAAACGCCATATATTTT. Translated, it gives CAGRKGGANSAGNAIYF.